This T cell receptor beta chain was sequenced during a study of Ad26.COV2.S vaccination and SARS-CoV-2 variants. Treatment noted: about 20 received Ad26.COV2.S at low or high dose, single or two shots; roughly five received placebo; per-sample allocation not given. Sample collection was performed on day 63 after the first vaccine or placebo injection. The CDR3 has 13 amino acids. V lost 5 bases and J lost 12, with 17 bases in between. Germline CDR1 LNHDA, CDR2 SQIVND (reference sequence). Sequencing was performed with immunoSEQ multiplex PCR; in TCRdb, only in-frame clones are kept and a portion is missing. Of around 500,000 clones listed, about 89% are singletons.

The rearrangement joins TRBV19 to TRBJ2-1; D tentatively fits TRBD1 or TRBD2 (6 bases each). This material consisted of peripheral blood, taken in a trial of Ad26.COV2.S vaccine versus placebo. The clonotype comes from a person between 18 and 65 years old who received the Ad26.COV2.S COVID-19 vaccine or a placebo. The CDR3 loop is CASSGGLVQMQFF. The CDR3 DNA sequence: TGTGCCAGTAGTGGGGGGCTAGTTCAGATGCAGTTCTTC.